This entry is about one TCR beta chain. The CDR3 spans 16 residues. Per the germline V gene, CDR1 is SGHDT and CDR2 is YYEEEE. The ends were cut back, 2 bases at V and 0 bases at J, with 9 bases in the middle. TCRdb analysed the RT-PCR reads with MiXCR anew, one entry per CDR3 protein. This repertoire shows hundreds of thousands of distinct CDR3 sequences, 11% to 15% found once; its top ten account for around 6.5%. The data were obtained in a study of response to subunit inactivated influenza vaccine. The sample in question was PBMCs from blood, obtained approximately 15 days before vaccination. This sequence joins TRBV5-6 and TRBJ2-6; no reliable D call. The receptor was isolated from a man aged 50-60 years who received an inactivated influenza vaccine. CDR3 region: CASSLQIFSGANVLTF. Written as DNA, the CDR3 is TGTGCCAGCAGCTTACAGATTTTCTCTGGGGCCAACGTCCTGACTTTC.